The rows below give T cell receptor beta chains drawn from one sample of a study of blood T cell repertoires in COVID-19. Sequencing was performed with immunoSEQ multiplex PCR; in TCRdb, only in-frame clones are kept and a portion is missing. The sample shows more than 300,000 clones, nearly 90% of them seen only once. The sequenced material came from peripheral blood. The source is a woman aged 30 to 39 with COVID-19, enrolled during active disease. Each CDR3 is given with its conserved first and last residue. The D gene is left open where the match is weak. Expanded clones get a size class; other rows say once, few or many, or leave the size out.

d_gene	v_gene	len	abundance	j_gene	CDR3nt	CDR3aa
.	TRBV30	13	.	TRBJ2-3	TGTGCCTGGAGTCGCGATGTACTGGATACGCAGTATTTT	CAWSRDVLDTQYF
.	TRBV11-1	15	.	TRBJ2-1	TGTGCCAGCAGCTCCACAGGGATCGCCTACAATGAGCAGTTCTTC	CASSSTGIAYNEQFF
.	TRBV30	13	.	TRBJ1-4	TGTGCCTGGAGCCGTGGGGGGAGTGAAAAACTGTTTTTT	CAWSRGGSEKLFF
.	TRBV9	14	.	TRBJ1-5	TGTGCCAGCAGCGCAACAGATAGCAATCAGCCCCAGCATTTT	CASSATDSNQPQHF
.	TRBV18	14	few	TRBJ1-5	TGTGCCAGCTCACCGACAGATAGCAATCAGCCCCAGCATTTT	CASSPTDSNQPQHF
.	TRBV27	14	.	TRBJ2-2	TGTGCCAGCGGTTACGGGGGGAACACCGGGGAGCTGTTTTTT	CASGYGGNTGELFF
.	TRBV28	12	.	TRBJ1-2	TGTGCCAGCAGTGCAGGGCGGCGCGGCTACACCTTC	CASSAGRRGYTF
TRBD1	TRBV3-1/TRBV3-2	17	.	TRBJ1-2	TGTGCCAGCAGCCAAGAACTAGACAGGGGGCGACCCTATGGCTACACCTTC	CASSQELDRGRPYGYTF
TRBD2	TRBV7-3	16	.	TRBJ2-5	TGTGCCAGCAGCCCGACCGGGACTAGCGGACAAGAGACCCAGTACTTC	CASSPTGTSGQETQYF
.	TRBV4-3	15	.	TRBJ2-5	TGCGCCAGCAGCCAAGATCTTAGCAGTTGGGAGACCCAGTACTTC	CASSQDLSSWETQYF
.	TRBV27	15	.	TRBJ2-1	TGTGCCAGCAGAACTGAGTCCGGGACACTAAATGAGCAGTTCTTC	CASRTESGTLNEQFF
TRBD1	TRBV7-2	16	.	TRBJ1-2	TGTGCCAGCAGCCAGGGGGTCAGGGCATTCAACTATGGCTACACCTTC	CASSQGVRAFNYGYTF
.	TRBV19	15	.	TRBJ2-5	TGTGCCAGTAGGAAAAAACCGGGGGAGAGAGAGACCCAGTACTTC	CASRKKPGERETQYF
.	TRBV7-9	13	.	TRBJ1-2	TGTGCCAGCAGCTTAGGCCCTGGGAGTGGCTACACCTTC	CASSLGPGSGYTF
.	TRBV18	17	.	TRBJ2-1	TGTGCCAGCTCACCGATACAGGGGACTTTCTCCTACAATGAGCAGTTCTTC	CASSPIQGTFSYNEQFF
.	TRBV14	15	.	TRBJ2-7	TGTGCCAGCAGTTTCAGTAAGGGCCTAGCCCACGAGCAGTACTTC	CASSFSKGLAHEQYF
.	TRBV29-1	13	.	TRBJ1-1	TGCAGCGTTGAACGGGGGGTCAACACTGAAGCTTTCTTT	CSVERGVNTEAFF
.	TRBV7-9	13	.	TRBJ2-2	TGTGCCATGGCTGATACGAACACCGGGGAGCTGTTTTTT	CAMADTNTGELFF
.	TRBV5-1	15	.	TRBJ1-2	TGCGCCAGCAGCTTAGAAGGCGGCCCAAACTATGGCTACACCTTC	CASSLEGGPNYGYTF
TRBD1	TRBV28	11	.	TRBJ1-2	TGTGCCAGCGAGACAGGGTTCGGCTACACCTTC	CASETGFGYTF
TRBD1	TRBV30	15	.	TRBJ2-1	TGTGCCTGGAGTGGGCGGGACAGGGCGTCCGATGAGCAGTTCTTC	CAWSGRDRASDEQFF
.	TRBV5-6	13	.	TRBJ1-1	TGTGCCAGCAGCAATTACAGGGAAACTGAAGCTTTCTTT	CASSNYRETEAFF
TRBD1	TRBV12-3/TRBV12-4	11	.	TRBJ1-2	TGTGCCAGCAGACAGGGGGTTGGCTACACCTTC	CASRQGVGYTF
TRBD1	TRBV6-2/TRBV6-3	15	few	TRBJ1-5	TGTGCCAGCAGTCCCGGGACAGGGGAGAATCAGCCCCAGCATTTT	CASSPGTGENQPQHF
.	TRBV28	16	.	TRBJ1-2	TGTGCCAGCACCCCCATGGGGGGGGACCCTAACTATGGCTACACCTTC	CASTPMGGDPNYGYTF
.	TRBV3-1/TRBV3-2	15	.	TRBJ1-5	TGTGCCAGCAGCCAAACTACTTTTAGCAATCAGCCCCAGCATTTT	CASSQTTFSNQPQHF
TRBD1	TRBV6-6	13	.	TRBJ1-1	TGTGCCAGCATCGGTAGGGGGCAGACTGAAGCTTTCTTT	CASIGRGQTEAFF
TRBD1	TRBV6-5	13	.	TRBJ1-5	TGTGCCAGCAGCAGGGACAGGAATCAGCCCCAGCATTTT	CASSRDRNQPQHF
.	TRBV15	17	.	TRBJ1-3	TGTGCCACCAGCAGAGAGCCCGGGGGGGGCTCCGGAAACACCATATATTTT	CATSREPGGGSGNTIYF
TRBD1	TRBV24-1	17	.	TRBJ1-5	TGTGCCACCAGTGGAGGGACCGGGACAGATAGCAATCAGCCCCAGCATTTT	CATSGGTGTDSNQPQHF
.	TRBV19	12	.	TRBJ1-1	TGTGCCAGTAGTGATAGACACTGGTTGGCTTTCTTT	CASSDRHWLAFF
TRBD2	TRBV6-5	14	.	TRBJ2-2	TGTGCCAGCAGTTCCCGGGGGGGAACCGGGGAGCTGTTTTTT	CASSSRGGTGELFF
TRBD1	TRBV7-9	16	.	TRBJ1-5	TGTGCCAGCAGCTTAGGGCAGGGGGGTTCGCATCAGCCCCAGCATTTT	CASSLGQGGSHQPQHF
.	TRBV2	16	.	TRBJ1-3	TGTGCCAGCAGTGTAAGACAGGTCCAAACTGGAAACACCATATATTTT	CASSVRQVQTGNTIYF
.	TRBV19	13	.	TRBJ1-1	TGTGCCAGTAGTATAGATCTAGGCCTTGAAGCTTTCTTT	CASSIDLGLEAFF
TRBD1	TRBV5-1	15	.	TRBJ1-6	TGCGCCAGCAGATTGTCCGGGACAGGAAATTCACCCCTCCACTTT	CASRLSGTGNSPLHF
TRBD2	TRBV7-8	14	.	TRBJ2-5	TGTGCCAGCAGCCTACTAGCGGGGGTAGAGACCCAGTACTTC	CASSLLAGVETQYF
.	TRBV2	13	.	TRBJ1-5	TGTGCCAGCAGTGAAAGACACTTCCAGCCCCAGCATTTT	CASSERHFQPQHF
TRBD1	TRBV2	13	.	TRBJ1-2	TGTGCCAGCAGGATGGACAGGGATGATGGCTACACCTTC	CASRMDRDDGYTF
.	TRBV19	17	.	TRBJ1-4	TGTGCCAGTAGTGGGACCTCGACAGGCCGTCTTGGGGAAAAACTGTTTTTT	CASSGTSTGRLGEKLFF
TRBD1	TRBV7-9	17	.	TRBJ2-2	TGTGCCAGCAGCTATTACGGGACAGGCAAGAACACCGGGGAGCTGTTTTTT	CASSYYGTGKNTGELFF
.	TRBV29-1	14	.	TRBJ2-3	TGCAGCATAAAACCGGGACTTACCACAGATACGCAGTATTTT	CSIKPGLTTDTQYF
.	TRBV30	19	.	TRBJ1-1	TGTGCCTGGAGGAGGCCGGAATACCATAAGGACGGGGAGCTCTCTGAAGCTTTCTTT	CAWRRPEYHKDGELSEAFF
.	TRBV7-8	16	.	TRBJ1-5	TGTGCCAGCAGCTTAGCGAGGGGGTACGGTAATCAGCCCCAGCATTTT	CASSLARGYGNQPQHF
TRBD2	TRBV5-4	16	once	TRBJ2-2	TGTGCCAGCAGCTTGGGGCCGGGGGGGCTCGGCGGGGAGCTGTTTTTT	CASSLGPGGLGGELFF
.	TRBV6-5	11	.	TRBJ1-1	TGTGCCAGCAGCCACTACACTGAAGCTTTCTTT	CASSHYTEAFF
TRBD1	TRBV9	20	.	TRBJ1-3	TGTGCCAGCAGCGTATCTCTGGCACCCGGACAGGGGGGCTCTGGAAACACCATATATTTT	CASSVSLAPGQGGSGNTIYF
TRBD2	TRBV5-4	13	few	TRBJ2-1	TGTGCCAGCAGCTTGGCCGGTAGCGGGGTTCAGTTCTTC	CASSLAGSGVQFF